These 15 T cell receptor beta chains came from one sample sequenced in a study of cytomegalovirus exposure and HLA in healthy donors. Repertoires were generated with immunoSEQ multiplex PCR, while TCRdb's copy carries only in-frame clones and drops some. The sample has about 360,000 clones, roughly 89% seen once; the top ten hold approximately 0.8%. Material: PBMCs. Receptors were obtained from a woman between 18 and 29 years old in good health and CMV-seronegative.

The chain couples TRBV7-2 to TRBJ2-7; TRBD1 matches 8 bases. The CDR3 has 14 amino acids. V lost 6 bases to trimming and J lost 0 bases; unmatched junction nucleotides: 4. The germline V gene has CDR1 SGHTA and CDR2 FQGNSA. The CDR3: CASSRGQASYEQYF. The DNA of the CDR3 is TGTGCCAGCAGTAGGGGACAGGCCTCCTACGAGCAGTACTTC.

The CDR3 bases are TGTGCCAGCTCAAGACAGGGGTGGAACACTGAAGCTTTCTTT. It specifies CASSRQGWNTEAFF. This chain connects TRBV18 to TRBJ1-1, with 8 bases identical to TRBD1. The CDR3 covers 14 residues. Trimming at V came to 5 bases and at J to 1 base, leaving 3 bases not matched to a gene. The germline CDR1 and CDR2 sequences are KGHSH and LQKENI.

J is TRBJ2-7 and V is TRBV5-6, with D tentatively TRBD1 (6 bases). The CDR3 sequence is 15 residues long. Germline CDR1 SGHDT, CDR2 YYEEEE. V shed 1 base and J shed 2 bases, with 13 bases lying between them. The CDR3 is CASSLRYRVTYEQYF. Written as DNA, the CDR3 is TGTGCCAGCAGCTTGAGGTACAGGGTCACCTACGAGCAGTACTTC.

J is TRBJ1-2 and V is TRBV5-6; 9 nucleotides line up with TRBD1. J was trimmed by 2 bases and V by 4 bases; bases with no gene match: 12. CDR1 and CDR2 from the germline V gene are SGHDT and YYEEEE. The length of the CDR3 is 17 residues. CDR3 region: CASSVPGQGLGNYGYTF. CDR3 nucleotides: TGTGCCAGCAGCGTCCCGGGACAGGGTCTCGGGAACTATGGCTACACCTTC.

V and J are TRBV27 and TRBJ2-1, with 9 bases fitting TRBD2. After removal of 5 bases from V and 9 bases from J, the junction contained 5 bases not matched to a gene. Germline lookup yields CDR1 MNHEY and CDR2 SMNVEV (reference sequence). The CDR3 consists of 13 residues. DNA for the CDR3: TGTGCCAGCAGTCGGGGACTAGCCCGTGAGCAGTTCTTC. Translation: CASSRGLAREQFF.

Details on this clone: The sample contains more than one DNA sequence encoding this CDR3. The chain recombines TRBV5-1 with TRBJ2-7, with D possibly being TRBD2 (5 bases). With 1 base removed from V and 2 bases from J, the gap between germline ends came to 10 bases. The germline gives CDR1 SGHRS, CDR2 YFSETQ. The CDR3 has 14 amino acids. For the CDR3, the DNA is TGCGCCAGCAGCTTGACAAGCGGTACCTACGAGCAGTACTTC. This codes for CASSLTSGTYEQYF.

V gene TRBV7-8 combines with J gene TRBJ2-3; D perhaps matches TRBD2 (5 bases). V lost 5 bases to trimming and J lost 0 bases, with 12 bases between them. The germline V gene encodes CDR1 SGHVS and CDR2 FQNEAQ. This CDR3 is 15 amino acids long. CDR3 protein: CASSQRTASTDTQYF. The DNA for the CDR3 is TGTGCCAGCAGCCAGAGGACTGCGAGCACAGATACGCAGTATTTT.

J is TRBJ1-1 and V is TRBV5-1; TRBD1 aligns across 9 bases. Germline V gene data show CDR1 as SGHRS and CDR2 as YFSETQ. This CDR3 contains 15 residues. Losses at the gene ends were 1 base for V and 5 bases for J; bases not matched to a gene: 6. CDR3 nucleotide sequence: TGCGCCAGCAGCTTGCAGGACAGGGGAAGGACTGAAGCTTTCTTT. This sequence encodes CASSLQDRGRTEAFF.

The chain employs TRBV29-1 and TRBJ1-1; D may be TRBD1 (6 bases). The CDR3 totals 15 residues. With 5 bases removed from V and 0 bases from J, the gap between germline ends came to 16 bases. The germline gives CDR1 SQVTM, CDR2 ANQGSEA. Written as DNA, the CDR3 is TGCAGCGTTACCACCTCCGGGACAATGAACACTGAAGCTTTCTTT. It yields the protein CSVTTSGTMNTEAFF.

This sequence joins TRBV27 and TRBJ2-1; perhaps TRBD2 as D (5 bases). CDR1 is MNHEY, CDR2 SMNVEV, per germline (reference sequence). Trimming left V 5 bases short and J 4 bases short, with 12 bases between. The length of the CDR3 is 14 residues. DNA for the CDR3: TGTGCCAGCAGTCCAGAACTAGTTTACAATGAGCAGTTCTTC. Translating gives CASSPELVYNEQFF.

The genes are TRBV10-3 and TRBJ2-7; the match to TRBD2 covers 9 bases. The V segment lost 0 bases and the J segment 3 bases; nucleotides outside the gene matches: 9. CDR3 length: 17 residues. Germline CDR1 and CDR2: ENHRY and SYGVKD. The CDR3: CAISESVGLAGIYEQYF. In DNA form, the CDR3 reads TGTGCCATCAGTGAGTCGGTTGGGCTAGCGGGGATCTACGAGCAGTACTTC.

Only one count was recorded for this clone. The V and J genes are TRBV19 and TRBJ2-1, with TRBD2 matching over 11 bases. CDR1 LNHDA and CDR2 SQIVND come from the germline V gene (reference sequence). This CDR3 spans 16 amino acids. V gave up 5 bases and J gave up 5 bases; unmatched junction bases: 8. CDR3 bases: TGTGCCAGTAGTGACGGTGGGACTAGCGGAGACAATGAGCAGTTCTTC. Encoded protein: CASSDGGTSGDNEQFF.

The chain links TRBV7-2 to TRBJ2-7; 7 bases align to TRBD2. The germline gives CDR1 SGHTA, CDR2 FQGNSA. V shed 3 bases and J 2 bases; nucleotides not matched to a gene: 7. The CDR3 is made up of 15 amino acids. CDR3 sequence reads: CASSFTAGVTYEQYF. The CDR3, as DNA: TGTGCCAGCAGCTTTACGGCGGGAGTCACCTACGAGCAGTACTTC.

This chain connects TRBV2 to TRBJ1-6; 7 bases are shared with TRBD1. The trim removed 2 bases at V and 10 bases at J, leaving 2 bases unmatched. CDR3 size: 13 residues. Germline V gene data show CDR1 as SNHLY and CDR2 as FYNNEI. CDR3 in DNA: TGTGCCAGCAGTGAACAGGGGGAATCACCCCTCCACTTT. Amino acid sequence: CASSEQGESPLHF. Combining the CDR3 with reference TRBV2 and TRBJ1-6 gives the whole variable domain EPEVTQTPSHQVTQMGQEVILRCVPISNHLYFYWYRQILGQKVEFLVSFYNNEISEKSEIFDDQFSVERPDGSNFTLKIRSTKLEDSAMYFCASSEQGESPLHFGNGTRLTVT.

V and J are TRBV30 and TRBJ2-7, with D perhaps TRBD1 (6 bases). Germline V gene data show CDR1 as GTSNPN and CDR2 as SVGIG (reference sequence). The CDR3 is made up of 14 amino acids. V was clipped by 2 bases and J by 5 bases, with 16 bases between them. The CDR3: CAWSREQGFDEQYF. The CDR3 DNA reads TGTGCCTGGAGTAGGGAACAGGGCTTTGACGAGCAGTACTTC.